The 8 T cell receptor beta chains reported below all come from one sample, sequenced in a study of T cells in Graves' hyperthyroidism and ophthalmopathy (dated 2019 in TCRdb). Receptor amplification or capture employed multiplex PCR. Sequencing took place on an Illumina HiSeq 2000. The TCR beta CDR3 regions were amplified from the RNA transcripts. The TCR CDR3 was subjected to a first round of RT-PCR using the HTBI primer set and the Qiagen OneStep RT-PCR kit. TCRdb ran its own pipeline on the public reads, namely fastp trimming at Q25 and MiXCR clone calling, and kept in-frame beta chains. Merged by CDR3 protein, the rows form single entries marked with the most common genes and DNA. The sample yields about 560,000 distinct CDR3 sequences; 16% were counted once. More than 15% of the sample comes from the top ten. What was sequenced was blood. Receptors originate from a woman aged 18 to 35 with Graves' hyperthyroidism.

This clonotype was observed many times. The rearrangement links TRBV6-1 to TRBJ2-7; 8 bases align to TRBD1. V lost 4 bases and J lost 6; bases outside the gene matches: 11. Germline V gene sequence: CDR1 MNHNS, CDR2 SASEGT. The CDR3 covers 15 residues. The CDR3 DNA reads as TGTGCCAGCAGTGTAGTCCAGGGGGCCTTGGGCGAGCAGTACTTC. As protein: CASSVVQGALGEQYF.

Only a few counts were recorded for this clonotype. The J gene is TRBJ2-7, the V gene TRBV7-9, with TRBD1 as a possible D gene (6 bases). V was pared by 5 bases and J by 6 bases, with 17 bases between. Looked up from germline, CDR1 is SEHNR and CDR2 is FQNEAQ (reference sequence). This CDR3 comprises 14 residues. The CDR3 DNA follows: TGTGCCAGCAGCCTTCCGGGACACGGGCGCGAGCAGTACTTC. Protein sequence: CASSLPGHGREQYF.

This clonotype was seen ten or more times. The chain combines TRBV18 with TRBJ2-3, with TRBD1 identical over 8 bases. After removal of 8 bases from V and 3 bases from J, the junction contained 10 bases not matched to a gene. CDR3 length: 15 residues. Germline lookup yields CDR1 KGHSH and CDR2 LQKENI. In DNA, the CDR3 is TGTGCCAGCGCGAACCGGGACAGGAGGACAGATACGCAGTATTTT. Translated: CASANRDRRTDTQYF.

This clonotype was observed a handful of times. The chain employs TRBV20-1 and TRBJ2-4; weak D call: TRBD1 (6 bases). The germline V and J ends were trimmed by 5 bases and 1 base, with 12 bases remaining between them. Germline V lookup: CDR1 DFQATT, CDR2 SNEGSKA (reference sequence). This CDR3 is 14 amino acids long. For the CDR3, the DNA is TGCAGTGCTCCCCGTACAGGGGCCAAAAACATTCAGTACTTC. Translating gives CSAPRTGAKNIQYF.

The chain joins TRBV4-1 to TRBJ2-5; 7 nucleotides align to TRBD2. The germline V gene encodes CDR1 MGHRA and CDR2 YSYEKL. Germline trimming cut 1 base from V and 5 bases from J; bases unmatched to any gene: 7. CDR3 length: 15 amino acids. The CDR3 is CASSQAGTTLETQYF. Here the CDR3 DNA reads TGCGCCAGCAGCCAAGCCGGGACTACGCTTGAGACCCAGTACTTC.

This clonotype turned up a few times. The V and J genes are TRBV5-6 and TRBJ2-1, with 10 nucleotides matching TRBD1. The CDR3 runs 15 residues. Trimming removed 3 bases from V and 4 bases from J; junction bases left unmatched: 4. Per the germline V gene, CDR1 is SGHDT and CDR2 is YYEEEE. The CDR3 here is CASSYDRGQYNEQFF. CDR3 bases: TGTGCCAGCAGCTACGACAGGGGGCAGTACAATGAGCAGTTCTTC. Filled out from reference TRBV5-6 and TRBJ2-1, the complete variable domain reads DAGVTQSPTHLIKTRGQQVTLRCSPKSGHDTVSWYQQALGQGPQFIFQYYEEEERQRGNFPDRFSGHQFPNYSSELNVNALLLGDSALYLCASSYDRGQYNEQFFGPGTRLTVL.

Only a few counts were recorded for this clonotype. The CDR3 is CASSPMAGGNTGELFF. The DNA of the CDR3 is TGTGCCAGCAGCCCCATGGCGGGGGGAAACACCGGGGAGCTGTTTTTT. V gene TRBV7-3 combines with J gene TRBJ2-2; 8 positions match TRBD2. Looked up from germline, CDR1 is SGHTA and CDR2 is FQGTGA. Losses at the gene ends were 5 bases for V and 2 bases for J; bases not matched to a gene: 7. The CDR3 is made up of 16 amino acids.

This clonotype was seen ten or more times. The chain links TRBV6-5 to TRBJ2-5; D may be TRBD1 (6 bases). V lost 0 bases to trimming and J lost 5 bases, with 10 bases between them. The length of the CDR3 is 14 residues. From germline, CDR1 is MNHEY and CDR2 SVGAGI. The CDR3 loop reads CASSYSVQGETQYF. CDR3 nucleotide sequence: TGTGCCAGCAGTTACTCCGTACAGGGCGAGACCCAGTACTTC.